The 3 T cell receptor beta chains below come from one sample, sequenced in a study of STAT5B mutations in CD4+ large granular lymphocyte leukemia. Clones were sequenced by immunoSEQ multiplex PCR, and TCRdb holds only the in-frame ones, with some missing. The sample has approximately 30,000 clones; roughly 79% are singletons. The sample was CD4+ T cells from blood buffy coats. These TCRs come from a human donor in good health.

The V call is TRBV5-1, the J call TRBJ1-1, with D uncertain. Between the trimmed V and J ends, which lost 2 bases and 3 bases, there was a span of 14 bases. The CDR3 runs to 15 residues. CDR1 is SGHRS, CDR2 YFSETQ, per germline. The CDR3 DNA is TGCGCCAGCAGCTTTGGTGGCAATTGGGACACTGAAGCTTTCTTT. Translated, it gives CASSFGGNWDTEAFF.

The V call is TRBV29-1, the J call TRBJ2-5; no definite D call. This CDR3 region has 13 residues. Between the trimmed V and J ends, which lost 6 bases and 3 bases, there was a span of 14 bases. Germline V gene sequence: CDR1 SQVTM, CDR2 ANQGSEA. The CDR3 sequence: CSVGSPTEETQYF. The DNA for the CDR3 is TGCAGCGTAGGTTCGCCCACGGAAGAGACCCAGTACTTC. The whole variable domain, filled in from reference TRBV29-1 and TRBJ2-5, reads SAVISQKPSRDICQRGTSLTIQCQVDSQVTMMFWYRQQPGQSLTLIATANQGSEATYESGFVIDKFPISRPNLTFSTLTVSNMSPEDSSIYLCSVGSPTEETQYFGPGTRLLVL.

The CDR3: CASSEEWTGGKYF. The CDR3, as DNA: TGTGCCAGCAGTGAAGAGTGGACAGGCGGAAAGTACTTC. This rearrangement joins TRBV6-1 to TRBJ2-5, with 7 bases lining up with TRBD1. CDR1 and CDR2 from the germline V gene are MNHNS and SASEGT. CDR3 length: 13 amino acids. Losses at the gene ends were 1 base for V and 12 bases for J; bases not matched to a gene: 8.